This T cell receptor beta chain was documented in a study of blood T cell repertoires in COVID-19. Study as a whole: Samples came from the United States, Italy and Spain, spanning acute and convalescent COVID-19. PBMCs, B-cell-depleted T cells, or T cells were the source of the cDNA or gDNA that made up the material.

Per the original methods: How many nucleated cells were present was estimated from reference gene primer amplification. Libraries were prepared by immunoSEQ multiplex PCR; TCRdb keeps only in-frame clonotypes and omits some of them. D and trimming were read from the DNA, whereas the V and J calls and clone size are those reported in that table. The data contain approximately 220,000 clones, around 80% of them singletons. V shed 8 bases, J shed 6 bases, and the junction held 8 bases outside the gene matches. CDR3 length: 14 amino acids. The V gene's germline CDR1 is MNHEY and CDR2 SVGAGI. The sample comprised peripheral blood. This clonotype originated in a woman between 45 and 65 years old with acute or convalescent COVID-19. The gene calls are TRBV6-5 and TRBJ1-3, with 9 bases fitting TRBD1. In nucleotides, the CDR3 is TGTGCCAGCTCCGGGACAGGGTCATTAAACACCATATATTTT. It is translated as CASSGTGSLNTIYF.